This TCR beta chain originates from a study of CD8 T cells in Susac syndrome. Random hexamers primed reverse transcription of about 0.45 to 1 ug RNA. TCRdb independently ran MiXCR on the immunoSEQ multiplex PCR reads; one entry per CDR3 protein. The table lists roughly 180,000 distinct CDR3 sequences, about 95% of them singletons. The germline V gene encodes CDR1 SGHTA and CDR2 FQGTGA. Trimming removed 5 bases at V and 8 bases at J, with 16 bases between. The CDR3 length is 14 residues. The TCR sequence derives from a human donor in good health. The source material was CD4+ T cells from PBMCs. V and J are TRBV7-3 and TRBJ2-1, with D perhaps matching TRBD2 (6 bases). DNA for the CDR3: TGTGCCAGCAGCCATAGTGGAGGGTTTTATGAGCAGTTCTTC. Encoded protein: CASSHSGGFYEQFF.